These 8 T cell receptor beta chains came from one sample sequenced in a study of blood T cell repertoires in COVID-19. Sequencing used immunoSEQ multiplex PCR; TCRdb keeps in-frame clones, though not all of them. The profile shows approximately 92,000 clones, 70% to 90% of them singletons. The sequenced material came from peripheral blood. These receptors were collected from a woman aged 55 to 70 with COVID-19, enrolled during active disease.

The chain has TRBV3-1 (or the pseudogene TRBV3-2) and TRBJ2-7; possibly TRBD1 for D (5 bases). The V gene lost 0 bases and the J gene lost 2 bases, with 11 bases spanning the gap. Germline lookup yields CDR1 LGHDT and CDR2 YNNKEL (reference sequence). This CDR3 comprises 15 residues. CDR3 sequence reads: CASSQEPDNPYEQYF. The CDR3 bases are TGTGCCAGCAGCCAAGAACCGGACAACCCCTACGAGCAGTACTTC.

This clone was found a few times. Distinct nucleotide sequences in the sample also encode this CDR3. The chain has TRBV11-3 and TRBJ1-1; D is unclear. V was pared by 2 bases and J by 1 base, with 5 bases between. The CDR3 sequence is 13 residues long. Germline V gene sequence: CDR1 SGHNT, CDR2 YENEEA. The CDR3 here is CASSLIRNTEAFF. The CDR3 nucleotides read TGTGCCAGCAGCTTAATCAGGAACACTGAAGCTTTCTTT.

This sequence joins TRBV28 and TRBJ2-2; TRBD1 is a possible D gene (5 bases). CDR3 length equals 16 residues. With 7 bases removed from V and 0 bases from J, the gap between germline ends came to 15 bases. From germline, CDR1 is MDHEN and CDR2 SYDVKM. CDR3 DNA sequence: TGTGCCAGCACCGATCAGGGTATCTCGAACACCGGGGAGCTGTTTTTT. Amino acids: CASTDQGISNTGELFF.

This clone has more than one count but fewer than ten. The J gene is TRBJ2-3, the V gene TRBV2; 7 positions agree with TRBD2. J lost 5 bases, V lost 2 bases, and 4 bases had no gene match. CDR1 is SNHLY and CDR2 is FYNNEI in the germline V gene. The CDR3 sequence is 14 residues long. CDR3 loop: CASSETSELDTQYF. The CDR3 DNA reads as TGTGCCAGCAGTGAAACTAGCGAGTTAGATACGCAGTATTTT. Complete variable domain (other parts from reference TRBV2 and TRBJ2-3): EPEVTQTPSHQVTQMGQEVILRCVPISNHLYFYWYRQILGQKVEFLVSFYNNEISEKSEIFDDQFSVERPDGSNFTLKIRSTKLEDSAMYFCASSETSELDTQYFGPGTRLTVL.

The J gene is TRBJ1-2, the V gene TRBV3-1 (or the pseudogene TRBV3-2); 7 nucleotides agree with TRBD1. Germline-derived CDR1 and CDR2 are LGHDT and YNNKEL (reference sequence). The junction had 5 bases not matched to a gene; V was cut back by 4 bases and J by 3 bases. The CDR3 has 14 residues. CDR3 nucleotide sequence: TGTGCCAGCAGCCGTCACGGACAGGACTATGGCTACACCTTC. It specifies CASSRHGQDYGYTF.

Concerning this clone: Other DNA sequences of this sample code for an identical CDR3. The rearrangement uses TRBV20-1 and TRBJ1-5; a possible D gene is TRBD1 (5 bases). CDR1 and CDR2 (germline): DFQATT, SNEGSKA (reference sequence). The CDR3 is made up of 14 amino acids. V lost 3 bases, J lost 5 bases, and 14 bases lay in between. The CDR3 nucleotides read TGCAGTGCTAGTCGTATAGGGGTTTATCAGCCCCAGCATTTT. Its translation is CSASRIGVYQPQHF.

The chain employs TRBV24-1 and TRBJ1-2; no reliable D call. Germline V gene data show CDR1 as KGHDR and CDR2 as SFDVKD. The CDR3 covers 11 residues. V lost 4 bases and J 4 bases, leaving 3 bases between the germline ends. The CDR3 coding sequence is TGTGCCACCAGTGACAGCTATGGCTACACCTTC. Residues: CATSDSYGYTF.

V usage is TRBV12-3 or TRBV12-4 and J usage is TRBJ1-2, with D possibly being TRBD1 (5 bases). CDR3 length: 13 amino acids. V was pared by 5 bases and J by 4 bases, with 11 bases between. As DNA, the CDR3 is TGTGCCAGCAGTAGCGACAGCCCCTATGGCTACACCTTC. It specifies CASSSDSPYGYTF.